The clone carrying this T cell receptor (beta chain) was observed a single time. No antigen is known for it. This record comes from a study of blood T cells in healthy people across ages. General study findings and limits: Age showed a roughly linear inverse relationship with TCR beta diversity per million T cells.

Primed by a sample-barcoded 5' primer and a J-beta primer mix, a second PCR proceeded for 7 to 11 cycles. One entry per CDR3 protein results from TCRdb running MiXCR on the 5' RACE reads. This sample has 500,000 to 600,000 distinct CDR3 sequences, with 25% to 30% found just once. The CDR3 sequence is 16 residues long. Germline CDR1 and CDR2: MNHNS and SASEGT. V gave up 3 bases and J gave up 7 bases; unmatched junction bases: 11. Samples each had at least 5.5 micrograms of total RNA extracted. The chain uses TRBV6-1 and TRBJ2-4, with 8 positions matching TRBD2. This TCR was sampled from a woman in her sixties or seventies in good health. The source material was blood. CDR3 loop: CASSDHSGGWGNIQYF. In DNA, the CDR3 is TGTGCCAGCAGTGACCACAGCGGGGGCTGGGGGAACATTCAGTACTTC.